This T cell receptor beta chain comes out of a study of shared clonotypes between healthy human individuals. Nashville, Tennessee was home to all donors, who were Caucasian adults. Germline CDR1 reads KGHSH; CDR2 reads LQKENI. V lost 6 bases to trimming and J lost 0 bases, with 9 bases between them. The CDR3 covers 14 residues. TCRdb's copy holds only in-frame clones and misses some; the assay was immunoSEQ multiplex PCR. The repertoire includes around 990,000 clones, about 80% of them detected once, and 0.7% to 0.95% sits in the top ten. A few counts support this clone. The sequence came from a young man in good health. Some clones in this sample may be carry-over from other donors' samples. The sequenced sample was memory CD4+ T cells from PBMCs. The subset: CD45RA-negative fraction. The chain joins TRBV18 to TRBJ1-3; D unclear. As DNA, the CDR3 is TGTGCCAGCTCCGCCGACGGCTCTGGAAACACCATATATTTT. It encodes CASSADGSGNTIYF.